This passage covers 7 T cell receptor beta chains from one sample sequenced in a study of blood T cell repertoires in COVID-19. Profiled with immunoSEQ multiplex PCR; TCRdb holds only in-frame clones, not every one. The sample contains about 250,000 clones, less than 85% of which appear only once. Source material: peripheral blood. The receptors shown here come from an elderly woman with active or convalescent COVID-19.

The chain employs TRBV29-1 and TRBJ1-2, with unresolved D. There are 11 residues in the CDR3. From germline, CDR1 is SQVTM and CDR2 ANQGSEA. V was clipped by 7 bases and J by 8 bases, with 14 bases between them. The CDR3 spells CSGSFSGGYTF. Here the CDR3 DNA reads TGCAGCGGGTCTTTTTCGGGGGGCTACACCTTC.

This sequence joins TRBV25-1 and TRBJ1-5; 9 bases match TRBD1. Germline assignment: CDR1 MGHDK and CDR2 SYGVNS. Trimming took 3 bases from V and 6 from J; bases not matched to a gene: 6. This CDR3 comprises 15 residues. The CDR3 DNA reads TGTGCCAGCAGTGACGCCCGGACAGGGGTTCAGCCCCAGCATTTT. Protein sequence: CASSDARTGVQPQHF.

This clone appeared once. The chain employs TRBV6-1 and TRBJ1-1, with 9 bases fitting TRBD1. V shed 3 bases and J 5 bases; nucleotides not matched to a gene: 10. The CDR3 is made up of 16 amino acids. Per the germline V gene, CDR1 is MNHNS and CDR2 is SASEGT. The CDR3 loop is CASSDHPGQGRTEAFF. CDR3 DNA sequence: TGTGCCAGCAGTGACCATCCGGGACAGGGAAGGACTGAAGCTTTCTTT.

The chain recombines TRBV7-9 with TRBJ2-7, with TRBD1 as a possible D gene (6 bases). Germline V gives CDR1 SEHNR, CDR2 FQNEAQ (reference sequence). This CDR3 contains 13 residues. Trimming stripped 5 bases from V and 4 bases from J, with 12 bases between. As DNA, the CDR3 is TGTGCCAGCAGCCAAAACACAGGGTACGAGCAGTACTTC. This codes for CASSQNTGYEQYF.

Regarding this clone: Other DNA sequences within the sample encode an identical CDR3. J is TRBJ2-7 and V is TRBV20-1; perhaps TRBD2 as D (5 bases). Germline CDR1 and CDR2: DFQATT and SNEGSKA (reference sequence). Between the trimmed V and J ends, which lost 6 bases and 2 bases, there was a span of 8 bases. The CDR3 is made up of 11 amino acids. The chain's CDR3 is CSAGVTYEQYF. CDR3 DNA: TGCAGTGCCGGGGTTACCTACGAGCAGTACTTC.

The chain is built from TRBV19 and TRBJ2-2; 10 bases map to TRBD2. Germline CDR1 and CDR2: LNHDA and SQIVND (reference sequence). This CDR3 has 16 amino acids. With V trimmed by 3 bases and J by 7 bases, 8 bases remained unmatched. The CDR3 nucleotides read TGTGCCAGTAGTATCGCTAGCGGGAGAAGTTTCGGGGAGCTGTTTTTT. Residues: CASSIASGRSFGELFF.

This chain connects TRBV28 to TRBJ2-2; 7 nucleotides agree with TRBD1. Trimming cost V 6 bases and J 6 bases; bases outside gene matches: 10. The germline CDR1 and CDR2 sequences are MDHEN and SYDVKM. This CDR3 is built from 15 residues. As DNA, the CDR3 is TGTGCCAGCAGCCGACAGGGCTCAGGGGCCGGGGAGCTGTTTTTT. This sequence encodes CASSRQGSGAGELFF.